This T cell receptor beta chain appears in the sequencing data of a study of cytomegalovirus exposure and HLA in healthy donors. This clone showed up just a few times. Per germline, CDR1 SEHNR and CDR2 FQNEAQ (reference sequence). The CDR3 runs to 15 residues. Losses at the gene ends were 3 bases for V and 7 bases for J; bases not matched to a gene: 6. Both 60 Vbeta primers and 13 Jbeta primers went into the PCR. The repertoire was sequenced with immunoSEQ multiplex PCR; TCRdb's copy has only in-frame clones and lacks some. The sample carries 70,000 to 90,000 clones, roughly two thirds recorded once. This chain uses TRBV7-9 with TRBJ1-6; 7 bases line up with TRBD1. Sequencing input: PBMCs. The origin of this receptor is a man aged 60 to 75 in good health and CMV-seropositive. This CDR3 reads CASSLGDRENSPLHF. CDR3 nucleotides: TGTGCCAGCAGCTTGGGGGACAGAGAAAATTCACCCCTCCACTTT.